These 32 T cell receptor beta chains were all obtained from the same sample, sequenced in a study of blood T cell repertoires in COVID-19. Sequenced by immunoSEQ multiplex PCR; TCRdb stores in-frame clones only, minus some. The repertoire consists of fewer than 200,000 clones, with roughly 85% occurring once and the leading ten covering over 7.5%. Sequencing was performed on peripheral blood. The receptor set was obtained from a man aged 50-60 years with active or convalescent COVID-19.

The rearrangement joins TRBV6-5 to TRBJ2-7; 9 nucleotides match TRBD1. V was clipped by 10 bases and J by 7 bases; unmatched bases: 14. This CDR3 is built from 14 residues. The germline CDR1 and CDR2 sequences are MNHEY and SVGAGI. This CDR3 reads CATTPGTGFREQYF. CDR3 nucleotide sequence: TGTGCCACCACCCCCGGGACAGGGTTTCGAGAGCAGTACTTC.

This clone is deemed medium-sized. CDR3 nucleotides: TGTGCCAGCAGTGTCCCGACAGGGATGGGAGCTTTCTTT. It encodes CASSVPTGMGAFF. This chain connects TRBV12-3 or TRBV12-4 to TRBJ1-1; TRBD1 aligns across 7 bases. The CDR3 is made up of 13 amino acids. V dropped 5 bases and J dropped 10; count of bases not matched to a gene: 10.

The table lists this clone with a few counts. The chain combines TRBV24-1 with TRBJ2-1, with a possible D match to TRBD2 (5 bases). Germline values: CDR1 KGHDR, CDR2 SFDVKD. CDR3 length: 14 amino acids. V was cut by 1 base and J by 8 bases, with 11 bases left in between. The CDR3 protein is CATSDLMARDEQFF. The CDR3 coding sequence is TGTGCCACCAGTGATTTAATGGCGAGGGATGAGCAGTTCTTC.

The rearrangement uses TRBV5-6 and TRBJ2-7; 7 bases line up with TRBD1. V was clipped by 7 bases and J by 5 bases; unmatched bases: 12. The germline V gene has CDR1 SGHDT and CDR2 YYEEEE. The CDR3 length is 14 residues. As DNA, the CDR3 is TGTGCCAGCCATCTTTTAAACAGGGGCCACGAGCAGTACTTC. This translates into CASHLLNRGHEQYF.

The chain employs TRBV9 and TRBJ2-1; TRBD2 is a possible D gene (5 bases). This CDR3 contains 14 residues. V lost 0 bases and J lost 8, with 12 bases in between. Germline-derived CDR1 and CDR2 are SGDLS and YYNGEE. The CDR3 DNA reads as TGTGCCAGCAGCGTAGGGCTAGCCTCTTATGAGCAGTTCTTC. As protein: CASSVGLASYEQFF.

In this sample, this clone turned up once. This rearrangement joins TRBV10-3 to TRBJ2-1, with 8 bases aligning to TRBD2. Germline V lookup: CDR1 ENHRY, CDR2 SYGVKD. After removal of 4 bases from V and 5 bases from J, the junction contained 4 bases not matched to a gene. CDR3 length: 14 residues. The CDR3 DNA is TGTGCCATCAGTGTTGGTAGCGGGGACAATGAGCAGTTCTTC. Amino acid sequence: CAISVGSGDNEQFF.

V and J are TRBV29-1 and TRBJ2-1; no firm D call. The CDR3 spans 13 residues. V lost 6 bases and J 0 bases, leaving 9 bases between the germline ends. CDR1 and CDR2 (germline): SQVTM, ANQGSEA. CDR3 in DNA: TGCAGCGTCAGGCCCCCCTCCTACAATGAGCAGTTCTTC. Protein sequence: CSVRPPSYNEQFF.

The CDR3 bases are TGTGCCAGCACTTCATTGGGAGGCACTGAAGCTTTCTTT. It codes for CASTSLGGTEAFF. The chain joins TRBV6-5 to TRBJ1-1; D is unresolved. Germline V gene data show CDR1 as MNHEY and CDR2 as SVGAGI. Trimming left V 7 bases short and J 4 bases short, with 13 bases between. The CDR3 totals 13 residues.

The chain carries TRBV24-1 and TRBJ2-1, with D hard to call. The CDR3 runs to 12 residues. The germline V gene encodes CDR1 KGHDR and CDR2 SFDVKD. The V gene lost 4 bases and the J gene lost 7 bases, with 7 bases spanning the gap. CDR3 DNA sequence: TGTGCCACCAGTGACTTCCTTAATGAGCAGTTCTTC. Translated, it gives CATSDFLNEQFF.

The V call is TRBV12-3 or TRBV12-4, the J call TRBJ1-2; 7 bases are shared with TRBD1. The CDR3 sequence is 13 residues long. J gave up 4 bases and V 1 base, and 0 bases lay outside the gene matches. For the CDR3, the DNA is TGTGCCAGCAGTTTAGGACAGGGCTATGGCTACACCTTC. Translation: CASSLGQGYGYTF.

The V gene is TRBV4-1, the J gene TRBJ2-1; D gene uncertain. Germline loops: CDR1 MGHRA, CDR2 YSYEKL. Trimming stripped 1 base from V and 7 bases from J, with 5 bases between. The CDR3 contains 12 residues. The CDR3 DNA follows: TGCGCCAGCAGCCAAGTCCGTAATGAGCAGTTCTTC. It yields the protein CASSQVRNEQFF.

The chain has TRBV19 and TRBJ1-4; no clear D. The germline CDR1 and CDR2 sequences are LNHDA and SQIVND (reference sequence). The CDR3 has 13 amino acids. V lost 4 bases and J lost 7, with 10 bases in between. CDR3 DNA sequence: TGTGCCAGTAGTACCCGGAGGGTTGAAAAACTGTTTTTT. This translates into CASSTRRVEKLFF.

The chain joins TRBV3-1 (or the pseudogene TRBV3-2) to TRBJ1-1; D might be TRBD1 (5 bases). This CDR3 has 13 residues. Per the germline V gene, CDR1 is LGHDT and CDR2 is YNNKEL (reference sequence). V lost 4 bases and J 3 bases, leaving 9 bases between the germline ends. CDR3 DNA sequence: TGTGCCAGCAGCCCCCGACAGTACACTGAAGCTTTCTTT. Protein product: CASSPRQYTEAFF.

This clone has a handful of counts. The CDR3, as DNA: TGTGCCAGCAGCGAGGGACTAGCGGGAGGATGGTTAAACATTCAGTACTTC. Its protein is CASSEGLAGGWLNIQYF. The rearrangement joins TRBV7-9 to TRBJ2-4, with 15 bases matching TRBD2. The germline V gene encodes CDR1 SEHNR and CDR2 FQNEAQ (reference sequence). The J segment lost 6 bases and the V segment lost 5 bases, leaving 8 bases of the junction unmatched. This CDR3 region has 17 residues.

The chain couples TRBV6-6 to TRBJ1-5; 8 positions match TRBD1. This CDR3 comprises 15 residues. Germline CDR1 reads MNHNY; CDR2 reads SVGAGI (reference sequence). V was pared by 7 bases and J by 3 bases, with 8 bases of the junction left unmatched. CDR3 residues: CASKGGTGNNQPQHF. The DNA of the CDR3 is TGTGCCAGCAAAGGCGGGACAGGTAACAATCAGCCCCAGCATTTT.

This clone is a singleton in its sample. This chain uses TRBV6-1 with TRBJ1-2; D remains ambiguous. Germline lookup yields CDR1 MNHNS and CDR2 SASEGT. V gave up 0 bases and J gave up 8 bases, with 7 bases separating them. The CDR3 spans 12 residues. This CDR3 reads CASSEAGDGYTF. CDR3 DNA sequence: TGTGCCAGCAGTGAAGCGGGAGACGGCTACACCTTC.

The genes are TRBV7-2 and TRBJ1-5; D gene unclear. V lost 7 bases and J lost 7, with 20 bases in between. Germline V gene lookup returns CDR1 SGHTA and CDR2 FQGNSA. The CDR3 sequence is 15 residues long. The CDR3 bases are TGTGCCAGCAACAATCCCGGCGGGTCGGAACAGCCCCAGCATTTT. Translating gives CASNNPGGSEQPQHF.

The chain has TRBV10-2 and TRBJ2-3, with TRBD2 matching over 13 bases. The germline gives CDR1 WSHSY, CDR2 SAAADI. The CDR3 length is 14 residues. After removal of 7 bases from V and 6 bases from J, the junction contained 4 bases not matched to a gene. In nucleotides, the CDR3 is TGCGCCAGCACCACACTAGCGGGAGGGGATACGCAGTATTTT. As protein: CASTTLAGGDTQYF.

The gene calls are TRBV7-5 and TRBJ2-6; whether TRBD1, the table's D call, matches the DNA was not checked. TRBV7-5 is annotated as a pseudogene. This CDR3 is built from 18 residues. The CDR3 protein is CVRSLRDRGLSGANVLTF. The CDR3 nucleotides are TGTGTCAGAAGCTTACGGGACAGGGGGCTTTCGGGGGCCAACGTCCTGACTTTC.

This rearrangement joins TRBV14 to TRBJ1-2; 8 nucleotides match TRBD1. Germline V CDR1 and CDR2: SGHDN, FVKESK. Trimming cost V 5 bases and J 0 bases; bases outside gene matches: 8. The CDR3 contains 16 residues. The chain's CDR3 is CASSAGQGPSNYGYTF. Written as DNA, the CDR3 is TGTGCCAGCAGCGCCGGACAGGGACCTTCTAACTATGGCTACACCTTC.

The chain combines TRBV28 with TRBJ1-4; perhaps TRBD1 as D (5 bases). There are 15 residues in the CDR3. With 4 bases removed from V and 5 bases from J, the gap between germline ends came to 14 bases. In germline, CDR1 is MDHEN, CDR2 SYDVKM. The CDR3 coding sequence is TGTGCCAGCAGTTCGGCGGGGGTAGGGAATGAAAAACTGTTTTTT. Translating gives CASSSAGVGNEKLFF.

The rearrangement joins TRBV5-1 to TRBJ2-5; 8 bases match TRBD2. CDR3 length: 14 amino acids. Germline trimming cut 4 bases from V and 5 bases from J; bases unmatched to any gene: 7. Germline V gene data show CDR1 as SGHRS and CDR2 as YFSETQ. CDR3: CASSLGGVSETQYF. CDR3 in DNA: TGCGCCAGCAGCCTCGGGGGGGTATCTGAGACCCAGTACTTC.

The CDR3 is CSGFAGAPHNEQFF. The CDR3 bases are TGCAGCGGGTTCGCGGGGGCCCCTCACAATGAGCAGTTCTTC. The genes are TRBV29-1 and TRBJ2-1, with D possibly matching TRBD2 (7 bases). There are 14 residues in the CDR3. The V gene lost 7 bases and the J gene lost 5 bases, with 18 bases spanning the gap. Germline V CDR1 and CDR2: SQVTM, ANQGSEA.

V and J are TRBV30 and TRBJ1-4; TRBD1 matches at 8 bases. V dropped 4 bases and J dropped 5; count of bases not matched to a gene: 6. Germline loops: CDR1 GTSNPN, CDR2 SVGIG (reference sequence). The CDR3 covers 14 residues. CDR3 DNA: TGTGCCTGGAACCGACAGGGGCCCAATGAAAAACTGTTTTTT. It encodes CAWNRQGPNEKLFF.

The chain carries TRBV30 and TRBJ1-1, with TRBD1 identical over 7 bases. Germline V gives CDR1 GTSNPN, CDR2 SVGIG (reference sequence). This CDR3 is built from 14 residues. V lost 4 bases, J lost 4 bases, and 9 bases stayed unmatched. CDR3: CAWKPPQGSTEAFF. Written as DNA, the CDR3 is TGTGCCTGGAAACCTCCACAGGGGTCCACTGAAGCTTTCTTT.

In DNA form, the CDR3 reads TGTGCCATCAGTGAATCACTAGCGGGAGCAACTAGCGGGGAGCTGTTTTTT. Protein product: CAISESLAGATSGELFF. V and J are TRBV10-3 and TRBJ2-2; 11 nucleotides align to TRBD2. Germline V gene lookup returns CDR1 ENHRY and CDR2 SYGVKD. After removal of 3 bases from V and 7 bases from J, the junction contained 10 bases not matched to a gene. The CDR3 loop spans 17 amino acids.

V is TRBV30 and J is TRBJ1-2; D is possibly TRBD1 (6 bases). Trimming took off 3 bases at V and 3 bases at J, with 11 bases between the two ends. The CDR3 is made up of 13 amino acids. Germline CDR1 reads GTSNPN; CDR2 reads SVGIG (reference sequence). This CDR3 reads CAWSLQGHYGYTF. CDR3 coding DNA: TGTGCCTGGAGCTTACAGGGACACTATGGCTACACCTTC.

This sequence joins TRBV2 and TRBJ1-5; 8 nucleotides line up with TRBD1. This CDR3 spans 15 amino acids. In germline, CDR1 is SNHLY, CDR2 FYNNEI. The J segment lost 2 bases and the V segment lost 4 bases, leaving 4 bases of the junction unmatched. Written as DNA, the CDR3 is TGTGCCAGCAGTGGACAGGGGCATGGCAATCAGCCCCAGCATTTT. Translation gives CASSGQGHGNQPQHF.

Written as DNA, the CDR3 is TGTGCCAGCTCCGAGGGGGGGATCACTAACTATGGCTACACCTTC. Residues: CASSEGGITNYGYTF. This sequence joins TRBV2 and TRBJ1-2; perhaps TRBD1 as D (6 bases). The germline V gene encodes CDR1 SNHLY and CDR2 FYNNEI. The CDR3 runs 15 residues. V was pared by 8 bases and J by 0 bases, with 16 bases between.

The gene calls are TRBV4-1 and TRBJ1-4; 7 nucleotides agree with TRBD1. CDR3 length equals 15 residues. V was pared by 4 bases and J by 2 bases, with 4 bases of the junction left unmatched. In germline, CDR1 is MGHRA, CDR2 YSYEKL. The CDR3, as DNA: TGCGCCAGCAGCCCCACAGGGGCCACTAATGAAAAACTGTTTTTT. Translation: CASSPTGATNEKLFF.

CDR3 sequence reads: CASSVIGVGTQYF. The CDR3 region has the DNA TGTGCCAGCAGCGTAATCGGGGTGGGTACGCAGTATTTT. The chain combines TRBV9 with TRBJ2-3, with a tentative D call TRBD2 (5 bases). This CDR3 has 13 residues. Germline-derived CDR1 and CDR2 are SGDLS and YYNGEE. V was cut by 1 base and J by 8 bases, with 11 bases left in between.

V is TRBV2 and J is TRBJ2-3, with 8 bases identical to TRBD2. This CDR3 is 14 amino acids long. Germline CDR1 is SNHLY and CDR2 is FYNNEI. J was trimmed by 4 bases and V by 4 bases; bases with no gene match: 4. Here the CDR3 DNA reads TGTGCCAGCAGTGTGGACGGGGGGGCAGATACGCAGTATTTT. The encoded protein is CASSVDGGADTQYF.